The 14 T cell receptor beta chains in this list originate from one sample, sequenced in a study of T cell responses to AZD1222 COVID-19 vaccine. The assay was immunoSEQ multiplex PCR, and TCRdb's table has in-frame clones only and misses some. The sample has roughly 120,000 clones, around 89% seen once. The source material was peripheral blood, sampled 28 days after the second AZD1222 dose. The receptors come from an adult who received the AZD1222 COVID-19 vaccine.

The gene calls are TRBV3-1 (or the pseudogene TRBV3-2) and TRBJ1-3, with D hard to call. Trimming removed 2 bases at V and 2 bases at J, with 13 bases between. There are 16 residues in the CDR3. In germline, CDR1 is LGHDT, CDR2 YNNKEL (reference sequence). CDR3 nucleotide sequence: TGTGCCAGCAGCCAACTTCTCACAGACCCTGGAAACACCATATATTTT. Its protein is CASSQLLTDPGNTIYF.

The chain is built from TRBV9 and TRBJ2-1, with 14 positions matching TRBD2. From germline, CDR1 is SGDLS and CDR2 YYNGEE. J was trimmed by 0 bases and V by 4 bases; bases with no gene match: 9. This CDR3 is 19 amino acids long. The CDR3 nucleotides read TGTGCCAGCAGCTCGACTAGCGGGAGGGGACGGGGCTCCTACAATGAGCAGTTCTTC. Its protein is CASSSTSGRGRGSYNEQFF.

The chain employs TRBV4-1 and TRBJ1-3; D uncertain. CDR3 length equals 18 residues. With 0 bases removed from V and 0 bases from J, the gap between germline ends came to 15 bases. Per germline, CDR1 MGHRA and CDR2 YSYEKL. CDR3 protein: CASSQEIRLTHSGNTIYF. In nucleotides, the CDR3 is TGCGCCAGCAGCCAAGAAATTCGGCTAACTCACTCTGGAAACACCATATATTTT.

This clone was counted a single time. The CDR3 bases are TGTGCCACCAGCAGAGGCGGGGCGATCTCTGGAAACACCATATATTTT. Encoded protein: CATSRGGAISGNTIYF. The chain employs TRBV15 and TRBJ1-3, with D perhaps TRBD1 (5 bases). CDR1 and CDR2 from the germline V gene are LNHNV and YYDKDF (reference sequence). Trimming pared 1 base from V and 0 bases from J, leaving 10 bases between. The CDR3 covers 16 residues.

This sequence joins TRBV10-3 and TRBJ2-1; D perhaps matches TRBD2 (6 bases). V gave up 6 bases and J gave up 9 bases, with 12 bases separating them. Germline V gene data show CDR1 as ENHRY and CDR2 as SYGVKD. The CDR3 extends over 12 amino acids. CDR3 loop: CAISPDGSEQFF. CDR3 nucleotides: TGTGCCATCAGCCCGGACGGGAGTGAGCAGTTCTTC.

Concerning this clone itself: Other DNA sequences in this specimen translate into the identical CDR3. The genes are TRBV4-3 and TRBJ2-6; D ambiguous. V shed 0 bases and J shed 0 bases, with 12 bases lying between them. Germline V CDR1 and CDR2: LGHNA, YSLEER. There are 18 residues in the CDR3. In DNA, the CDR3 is TGCGCCAGCAGCCAAGATCGGGCCAGCACCTCTGGGGCCAACGTCCTGACTTTC. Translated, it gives CASSQDRASTSGANVLTF.

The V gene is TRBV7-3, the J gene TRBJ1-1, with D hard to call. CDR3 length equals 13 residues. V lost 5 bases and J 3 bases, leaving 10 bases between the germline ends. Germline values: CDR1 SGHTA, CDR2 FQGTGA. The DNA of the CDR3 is TGTGCCAGCAGCCCCCAACACGACACTGAAGCTTTCTTT. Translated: CASSPQHDTEAFF.

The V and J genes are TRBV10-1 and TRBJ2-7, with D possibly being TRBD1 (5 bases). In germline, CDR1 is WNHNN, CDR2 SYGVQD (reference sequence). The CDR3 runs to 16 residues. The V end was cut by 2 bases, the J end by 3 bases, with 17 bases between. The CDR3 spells CASSEGPERGFYEQYF. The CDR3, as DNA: TGCGCCAGCAGTGAGGGACCCGAAAGGGGCTTCTACGAGCAGTACTTC.

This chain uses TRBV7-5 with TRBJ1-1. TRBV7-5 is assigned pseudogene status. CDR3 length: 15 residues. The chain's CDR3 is CARSLAEVLNTEAFF. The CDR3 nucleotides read TGTGCCAGAAGCTTAGCGGAGGTGCTGAACACTGAAGCTTTCTTT.

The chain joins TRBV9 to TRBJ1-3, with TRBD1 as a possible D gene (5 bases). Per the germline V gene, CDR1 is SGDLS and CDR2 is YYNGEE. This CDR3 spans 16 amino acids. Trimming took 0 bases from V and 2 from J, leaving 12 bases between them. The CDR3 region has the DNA TGTGCCAGCAGCGTAGTAGGCACGGGGGCTGGAAACACCATATATTTT. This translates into CASSVVGTGAGNTIYF.

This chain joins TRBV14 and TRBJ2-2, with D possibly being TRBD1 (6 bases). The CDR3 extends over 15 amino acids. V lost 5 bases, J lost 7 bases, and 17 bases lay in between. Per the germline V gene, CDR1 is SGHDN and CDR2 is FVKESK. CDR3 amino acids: CASSKSRQDLGELFF. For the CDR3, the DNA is TGTGCCAGCAGCAAGAGCCGACAGGACCTCGGGGAGCTGTTTTTT. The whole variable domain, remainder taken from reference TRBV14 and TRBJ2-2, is EAGVTQFPSHSVIEKGQTVTLRCDPISGHDNLYWYRRVMGKEIKFLLHFVKESKQDESGMPNNRFLAERTGGTYSTLKVQPAELEDSGVYFCASSKSRQDLGELFFGEGSRLTVL.

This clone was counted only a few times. The CDR3 protein is CASSLGTGAGDTQYF. DNA of the CDR3: TGTGCCAGCAGCTTAGGGACAGGGGCCGGGGATACGCAGTATTTT. The chain carries TRBV13 and TRBJ2-3; 8 bases align to TRBD1. CDR1 is PRHDT and CDR2 is FYEKMQ in the germline V gene (reference sequence). The CDR3 contains 15 residues. V was pared by 0 bases and J by 6 bases, with 5 bases of the junction left unmatched.

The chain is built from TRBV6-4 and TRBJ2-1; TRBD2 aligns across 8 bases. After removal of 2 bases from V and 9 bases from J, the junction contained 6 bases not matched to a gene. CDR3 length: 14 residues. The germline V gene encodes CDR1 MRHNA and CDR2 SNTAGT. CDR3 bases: TGTGCCAGCAGTGACGGGACTAGTACTGGTGAGCAGTTCTTC. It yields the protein CASSDGTSTGEQFF.

CDR3 amino acids: CASSQALGSQPQHF. The CDR3 DNA follows: TGTGCCAGCAGCCAAGCGTTGGGGTCTCAGCCCCAGCATTTT. The chain employs TRBV3-1 (or the pseudogene TRBV3-2) and TRBJ1-5, with D unclear. Germline V gene sequence: CDR1 LGHDT, CDR2 YNNKEL (reference sequence). V lost 1 base, J lost 6 bases, and 10 bases lay in between. CDR3 size: 14 residues.